The rows below give T cell receptor beta chains drawn from one sample of a study of T cell responses to AZD1222 COVID-19 vaccine. Generated by immunoSEQ multiplex PCR, the TCRdb table keeps only in-frame clones and is missing some. Counted here are 86,000 or so clones, almost 90% occurring once; the ten biggest clones make up 6.9%. The sequenced sample was peripheral blood, obtained 28 days after the second AZD1222 dose. These receptor sequences come from an adult who received the AZD1222 COVID-19 vaccine. Each CDR3 is given with its conserved first and last residue. The order of the fields is clone size, V gene, J gene, D gene, CDR3 protein, CDR3 DNA. The D gene is left open where the match is weak. A clone size is listed for some rows: how often the clone was seen (once, few, many), or a class if it is expanded.

>-|TRBV4-2|TRBJ2-1|TRBD1
CASSVGTGAVNEQFF
TGTGCCAGCAGCGTCGGGACAGGGGCTGTTAATGAGCAGTTCTTC
>-|TRBV2|TRBJ2-7|TRBD2
CASSESGAGPSYEQYF
TGTGCCAGCAGTGAGAGCGGAGCGGGGCCTTCCTACGAGCAGTACTTC
>-|TRBV3-1/TRBV3-2|TRBJ2-1|-
CASSQATSEQFF
TGTGCCAGCAGCCAAGCCACAAGTGAGCAGTTCTTC
>-|TRBV30|TRBJ1-6|-
CAWSGQNNSPLHF
TGTGCCTGGAGTGGCCAAAATAATTCACCCCTCCACTTT
>once|TRBV25-1|TRBJ1-4|-
CASSEFSFFPEKLFF
TGTGCCAGCAGTGAATTCTCCTTCTTCCCTGAAAAACTGTTTTTT
>-|TRBV19|TRBJ1-1|-
CASRRGGSNTEAFF
TGTGCCAGTAGAAGAGGGGGATCGAACACTGAAGCTTTCTTT
>once|TRBV9|TRBJ2-1|-
CASSVAPSSYNEQFF
TGTGCCAGCAGCGTAGCGCCTAGCAGTTACAATGAGCAGTTCTTC
>-|TRBV18|TRBJ1-1|-
CASSPQGPVTEAFF
TGTGCCAGCTCACCTCAGGGTCCGGTCACTGAAGCTTTCTTT
>-|TRBV5-1|TRBJ1-2|-
CASSLGTESYTF
TGCGCCAGCAGCTTGGGGACAGAGAGCTACACCTTC
>-|TRBV29-1|TRBJ1-6|TRBD1
CSVRWTGENSPLHF
TGCAGCGTTCGCTGGACAGGGGAAAATTCACCCCTCCACTTT
>-|TRBV3-1/TRBV3-2|TRBJ1-2|-
CASSYMEGSGGYTF
TGTGCCAGCAGCTATATGGAGGGGTCCGGTGGCTACACCTTC
>-|TRBV18|TRBJ2-1|TRBD2
CASSPARGTSSLEQFF
TGTGCCAGCTCACCGGCGCGGGGGACTTCCTCTCTTGAGCAGTTCTTC
>-|TRBV6-5|TRBJ2-1|TRBD2
CASSYRVAGENEQFF
TGTGCCAGCAGTTACAGGGTAGCGGGAGAAAACGAGCAGTTCTTC
>-|TRBV14|TRBJ2-1|TRBD1
CASSRTGVIYYNEQFF
TGTGCCAGCAGCAGGACAGGGGTTATCTACTACAATGAGCAGTTCTTC
>-|TRBV19|TRBJ2-1|TRBD2
CASNGLAGGEDNEQFF
TGTGCCAGTAACGGACTAGCGGGAGGAGAGGACAATGAGCAGTTCTTC
>-|TRBV30|TRBJ2-5|-
CAWSNMLRETQYF
TGTGCCTGGAGTAATATGTTGAGAGAGACCCAGTACTTC
>-|TRBV19|TRBJ1-2|-
CASSNSPNYGYTF
TGTGCCAGTAGTAATTCTCCGAACTATGGCTACACCTTC
>-|TRBV4-1|TRBJ2-5|TRBD2
CASSHPGLAGVGETQYF
TGCGCCAGCAGCCACCCGGGACTAGCGGGAGTCGGGGAGACCCAGTACTTC
>-|TRBV14|TRBJ1-1|-
CASSRRAGNTEAFF
TGTGCCAGCAGCAGGCGGGCCGGGAACACTGAAGCTTTCTTT
>-|TRBV21-1|TRBJ1-3|-
CASSKGGQKVSGNTIYF
TGTGCCAGCAGCAAAGGTGGACAGAAAGTCTCTGGAAACACCATATATTTT
>-|TRBV2|TRBJ2-7|TRBD1
CASSEAGPGQNYEQYF
TGTGCCAGCAGTGAAGCTGGTCCGGGACAGAACTACGAGCAGTACTTC
>-|TRBV29-1|TRBJ1-2|-
CSVVRAGNYGYTF
TGCAGCGTTGTCAGGGCGGGTAACTATGGCTACACCTTC
>-|TRBV28|TRBJ2-1|TRBD2
CASSLFRLAGGPTEQFF
TGTGCCAGCAGTTTATTTCGACTAGCGGGAGGGCCGACGGAGCAGTTCTTC
>-|TRBV3-1/TRBV3-2|TRBJ2-3|-
CASSHTPSTDTQYF
TGTGCCAGCAGCCACACCCCTAGCACAGATACGCAGTATTTT
>once|TRBV30|TRBJ2-1|TRBD2
CAWRAGGSYNEQFF
TGTGCCTGGAGGGCGGGAGGTTCCTACAATGAGCAGTTCTTC
>-|TRBV15|TRBJ1-4|-
CATSRGGNNEKLFF
TGTGCCACCAGCAGAGGAGGGAATAATGAAAAACTGTTTTTT
>-|TRBV2|TRBJ1-1|-
CATKFGPDFTEAFF
TGTGCCACCAAATTCGGACCGGATTTCACTGAAGCTTTCTTT
>-|TRBV12-5|TRBJ2-7|-
CASGLPGQNYEQYF
TGTGCTAGTGGCCTGCCGGGACAAAACTACGAGCAGTACTTC
>-|TRBV20-1|TRBJ2-3|TRBD2
CSASGLAGMPTDTQYF
TGCAGTGCTAGTGGACTAGCGGGAATGCCCACAGATACGCAGTATTTT
>-|TRBV14|TRBJ2-7|TRBD1
CASSQDFGQGSHEQYF
TGTGCCAGCAGCCAAGATTTTGGACAGGGGTCCCACGAGCAGTACTTC
>-|TRBV18|TRBJ2-1|-
CASSPPFRVISNEQFF
TGTGCCAGCTCACCACCTTTCAGGGTGATCAGCAATGAGCAGTTCTTC
>-|TRBV28|TRBJ2-5|TRBD2
CASSLAGRGETQYF
TGTGCCAGCAGTCTAGCGGGAAGGGGTGAGACCCAGTACTTC
>-|TRBV25-1|TRBJ2-2|-
CASKFNTGELFF
TGTGCCAGCAAATTCAACACCGGGGAGCTGTTTTTT
>-|TRBV6-5|TRBJ2-3|TRBD2
CASTIKRESTDTQYF
TGTGCCAGCACTATAAAGCGGGAGAGCACAGATACGCAGTATTTT
>-|TRBV5-1|TRBJ1-1|-
CASSLTGFTEAFF
TGCGCCAGCAGCTTGACAGGGTTCACTGAAGCTTTCTTT
>-|TRBV23-1|TRBJ1-1|-
CASSLTQRSPEAFF
TGCGCCAGCAGCCTAACTCAAAGATCGCCTGAAGCTTTCTTT
>-|TRBV6-5|TRBJ1-5|TRBD1
CASSRTGRQPQHF
TGTGCCAGCTCCAGGACAGGGAGGCAGCCCCAGCATTTT
>-|TRBV11-1|TRBJ2-7|-
CASSLDGIRDYEQYF
TGTGCCAGCAGCTTAGATGGGATAAGAGACTACGAGCAGTACTTC
>-|TRBV6-5|TRBJ1-1|-
CASSPGRRNTEAFF
TGTGCCAGCAGTCCCGGCCGACGGAACACTGAAGCTTTCTTT
>-|TRBV6-5|TRBJ2-3|TRBD1
CASNTGQGHTDTQYF
TGTGCCAGCAATACAGGACAGGGGCACACAGATACGCAGTATTTT
>-|TRBV29-1|TRBJ2-5|-
CSVEWSGGVQETQYF
TGCAGCGTTGAGTGGTCAGGGGGGGTACAAGAGACCCAGTACTTC
>few|TRBV4-1|TRBJ2-1|TRBD1
CASSQRTGSEQFF
TGCGCCAGCAGCCAACGGACAGGGAGTGAGCAGTTCTTC
>-|TRBV9|TRBJ2-7|TRBD1
CASSPRDRDYEQYF
TGTGCCAGCAGCCCCCGGGACAGGGACTACGAGCAGTACTTC
>-|TRBV19|TRBJ1-1|-
CASSIVLGDTEAFF
TGTGCCAGTAGTATAGTCCTAGGGGACACTGAAGCTTTCTTT
>-|TRBV19|TRBJ1-1|TRBD1
CASTYSGGTEAFF
TGTGCCAGTACCTACTCAGGGGGCACTGAAGCTTTCTTT
>-|TRBV19|TRBJ1-2|TRBD1
CASSIQRTGVYTF
TGTGCCAGTAGTATACAGAGGACAGGCGTCTACACCTTC
>-|TRBV19|TRBJ2-1|-
CASSVQAGGRYEQFF
TGTGCCAGTAGTGTTCAAGCCGGTGGTCGGTATGAGCAGTTCTTC
>-|TRBV14|TRBJ2-1|-
CASSQQYNEQFF
TGTGCCAGCAGCCAACAATACAATGAGCAGTTCTTC
>-|TRBV2|TRBJ2-1|-
CASSEFGTSDNEQFF
TGTGCCAGCAGTGAATTTGGGACCTCGGACAATGAGCAGTTCTTC
>-|TRBV27|TRBJ2-1|TRBD2
CASTRLAGGSLYNEQFF
TGTGCCAGCACTAGACTAGCGGGAGGGTCGCTTTACAATGAGCAGTTCTTC
>-|TRBV7-9|TRBJ1-6|-
CASSPGTDNSPLHF
TGTGCCAGCAGCCCCGGGACGGATAATTCACCCCTCCACTTT
>-|TRBV7-2|TRBJ1-1|-
CASRSGSYMNTEAFF
TGTGCCAGCCGGTCGGGCAGTTACATGAACACTGAAGCTTTCTTT